The source of this T cell receptor beta chain is a study of T-cell reconstitution after alpha-beta-depleted transplantation in children. Trimming took off 0 bases at V and 6 bases at J, with 9 bases between the two ends. CDR1 is MNHEY, CDR2 SVGAGI, per germline. The CDR3 is 13 residues long. With regard to this clonotype: What it recognizes is unknown.

During its preparation, the TCRbeta library received unique molecular identifiers. Using its own MiXCR run on the PCR reads, TCRdb lists one record per CDR3 protein. The sample records under 850,000 distinct CDR3 sequences, 10% to 15% being singletons. Study outcomes and limitations: T cells produced anew were the main source of T-cell counts and diversity one year after transplant.

Sequencing was performed on PBMCs, taken before TCRalphabeta/CD19-depleted stem cell transplant. V and J are TRBV6-5 and TRBJ2-7, with unresolved D. This TCR was recovered from a girl aged 2 to 9 with congenital amegakaryocytic thrombocytopenia, due to receive a stem cell transplant. The CDR3 DNA follows: TGTGCCAGCAGTTACTCGGACGTTTCCGAGCAGTACTTC. This translates into CASSYSDVSEQYF.